The 26 T cell receptor beta chains reported below all come from one sample, sequenced in a study of blood T cell repertoires in COVID-19. Sequencing used immunoSEQ multiplex PCR; TCRdb keeps in-frame clones, though not all of them. The sample yields under 200,000 clones, 76% seen once. Input material: peripheral blood. These receptors came from a woman older than 75 with acute or convalescent COVID-19.

The rearrangement uses TRBV7-2 and TRBJ1-5; TRBD1 matches at 7 bases. This CDR3 is built from 13 residues. The V gene's germline CDR1 is SGHTA and CDR2 FQGNSA. Trimming took 5 bases from V and 4 from J; bases not matched to a gene: 2. The CDR3 coding sequence is TGTGCCAGCAGCACCAGGGGGAATCAGCCCCAGCATTTT. Amino acids: CASSTRGNQPQHF.

The genes are TRBV5-4 and TRBJ1-1; possible D gene TRBD1, 5 bases. V was trimmed by 3 bases and J by 6 bases, leaving 15 bases between them. The CDR3 is 14 residues long. Germline V CDR1 and CDR2: SGHNT, YYREEE (reference sequence). Here the CDR3 DNA reads TGTGCCAGCAGCTGGGGCTCTGGCCGACCTGAAGCTTTCTTT. Its translation is CASSWGSGRPEAFF.

The chain uses TRBV9 and TRBJ1-5; 9 bases line up with TRBD1. Unmatched junction bases numbered 3, after V lost 0 bases and J lost 5 bases. Germline values: CDR1 SGDLS, CDR2 YYNGEE. CDR3 length: 15 amino acids. The CDR3 DNA reads TGTGCCAGCAGCGTAGCGGGACAGGGCGATCAGCCCCAGCATTTT. Its translation: CASSVAGQGDQPQHF.

This chain joins TRBV6-5 and TRBJ1-2, with no clear D. The V gene lost 0 bases and the J gene lost 7 bases, with 12 bases spanning the gap. The germline CDR1 and CDR2 sequences are MNHEY and SVGAGI. CDR3 size: 14 residues. CDR3 sequence (DNA): TGTGCCAGCAGTTACTCGAGAAGGGCGGGTGGCTACACCTTC. Translated, it gives CASSYSRRAGGYTF.

The count of this clone is one. This sample includes further DNA sequences coding for the same CDR3. The chain uses TRBV6-5 and TRBJ1-5; D remains unclear. Germline loops: CDR1 MNHEY, CDR2 SVGAGI. Trimming shortened V by 6 bases and J by 0 bases, and 12 bases separated the two germline ends. This CDR3 is built from 15 residues. This CDR3 is CASRPRTYSNQPQHF. Here the CDR3 DNA reads TGTGCCAGCAGGCCGCGCACGTATAGCAATCAGCCCCAGCATTTT.

V usage is TRBV28 and J usage is TRBJ1-4; no clear D gene. V was cut by 6 bases and J by 0 bases, with 11 bases left in between. Germline V lookup: CDR1 MDHEN, CDR2 SYDVKM. This CDR3 has 15 residues. The DNA of the CDR3 is TGTGCCAGCAGACCTACTAGGGCAACTAATGAAAAACTGTTTTTT. Encoded protein: CASRPTRATNEKLFF.

J is TRBJ2-3 and V is TRBV29-1, with a possible D match to TRBD1 (6 bases). Trimming pared 8 bases from V and 2 bases from J, leaving 14 bases between. Germline CDR1 is SQVTM and CDR2 is ANQGSEA. The CDR3 has 13 amino acids. CDR3 loop: CSLDQGTTDTQYF. CDR3 DNA: TGCAGCTTGGATCAGGGGACCACAGATACGCAGTATTTT.

V gene TRBV5-5 combines with J gene TRBJ2-1; 10 positions agree with TRBD1. This CDR3 contains 15 residues. Trimming took 6 bases from V and 7 from J; bases not matched to a gene: 10. Germline assignment: CDR1 SGHKS and CDR2 YYEKEE (reference sequence). CDR3 amino acids: CASNNPGQGLNEQFF. As DNA, the CDR3 is TGTGCCAGCAATAATCCGGGACAGGGGTTGAATGAGCAGTTCTTC.

This clone has more than one count but fewer than ten. The V call is TRBV2, the J call TRBJ2-2, with 8 bases lining up with TRBD2. This CDR3 has 18 amino acids. CDR1 is SNHLY and CDR2 is FYNNEI in the germline V gene. V shed 3 bases and J 0 bases; nucleotides not matched to a gene: 9. Here the CDR3 reads CASSDIFGGGSNTGELFF. CDR3 bases: TGTGCCAGCAGTGATATATTTGGCGGGGGGTCGAACACCGGGGAGCTGTTTTTT.

V gene TRBV19 combines with J gene TRBJ1-4; 7 nucleotides agree with TRBD1. Unmatched junction bases numbered 6, after V lost 5 bases and J lost 3 bases. In germline, CDR1 is LNHDA, CDR2 SQIVND (reference sequence). The CDR3 is 15 amino acids. The CDR3 DNA sequence: TGTGCCAGTAGTTCTACAGGGGTGGCTAATGAAAAACTGTTTTTT. Amino acids: CASSSTGVANEKLFF.

CDR3 protein: CASSLGTSGGEETQYF. As DNA, the CDR3 is TGTGCCAGCAGCCTAGGGACTAGCGGGGGGGAAGAGACCCAGTACTTC. The rearrangement uses TRBV7-2 and TRBJ2-5, with 16 positions matching TRBD2. Germline assignment: CDR1 SGHTA and CDR2 FQGNSA. Germline trimming cut 5 bases from V and 3 bases from J; bases unmatched to any gene: 3. The CDR3 is 16 amino acids.

In the case of this clone: The same CDR3 can be traced to other DNA sequences in this sample. The chain combines TRBV5-1 with TRBJ2-2, with a tentative D call TRBD2 (5 bases). The CDR3 extends over 13 amino acids. The V gene's germline CDR1 is SGHRS and CDR2 YFSETQ. The V end lost 1 base, the J end lost 4 bases, and 5 bases lay between the germline ends. CDR3 bases: TGCGCCAGCAGCTTGACTAGCACCGGGGAGCTGTTTTTT. This gives the protein CASSLTSTGELFF.

The rearrangement joins TRBV6-1 to TRBJ1-5; D remains ambiguous. Looked up from germline, CDR1 is MNHNS and CDR2 is SASEGT. Trimming took off 3 bases at V and 1 base at J, with 13 bases between the two ends. The CDR3 is 16 amino acids. The CDR3, as DNA: TGTGCCAGCAGTGAGGCTTTTGGTATGAGCAATCAGCCCCAGCATTTT. This sequence encodes CASSEAFGMSNQPQHF.

This sequence joins TRBV3-1 (or the pseudogene TRBV3-2) and TRBJ1-6; TRBD1 might be the D (6 bases). V gave up 2 bases and J gave up 6 bases, with 20 bases separating them. The CDR3 covers 18 residues. The germline V gene has CDR1 LGHDT and CDR2 YNNKEL (reference sequence). CDR3 residues: CASSQRWGLGALNSPLHF. CDR3 DNA: TGTGCCAGCAGCCAACGGTGGGGTTTGGGGGCGCTTAATTCACCCCTCCACTTT.

The chain joins TRBV18 to TRBJ1-2; 10 positions match TRBD1. The CDR3 runs 17 residues. Germline values: CDR1 KGHSH, CDR2 LQKENI. V lost 4 bases to trimming and J lost 4 bases; unmatched junction nucleotides: 12. The CDR3 region has the DNA TGTGCCAGCTCACAGGGACAGGGGACGCCCCGAATCTATGGCTACACCTTC. Residues: CASSQGQGTPRIYGYTF.

V and J are TRBV9 and TRBJ2-1; the match to TRBD2 covers 10 bases. The ends lost 0 bases at V and 5 bases at J; junction bases unmatched: 5. CDR3 length: 16 amino acids. CDR1 SGDLS and CDR2 YYNGEE come from the germline V gene. CDR3 bases: TGTGCCAGCAGCGTAGAGAGCGGGGGGGCCCACAATGAGCAGTTCTTC. It specifies CASSVESGGAHNEQFF.

The chain employs TRBV6-5 and TRBJ2-7, with D possibly being TRBD2 (7 bases). Germline V gene sequence: CDR1 MNHEY, CDR2 SVGAGI. This CDR3 is built from 12 residues. Deletions cut 7 bases from V and 4 bases from J, with 11 bases between. The CDR3 is CASMGGRYEQYF. The CDR3 DNA is TGTGCCAGCATGGGGGGGCGATACGAGCAGTACTTC.

V is TRBV28 and J is TRBJ2-7, with TRBD1 matching 9 bases. Losses at the gene ends were 5 bases for V and 2 bases for J; bases not matched to a gene: 10. Germline V CDR1 and CDR2: MDHEN, SYDVKM. The CDR3 is 16 amino acids. In DNA, the CDR3 is TGTGCCAGCAGTGAACTAACCGGGACAGGGACCTACGAGCAGTACTTC. Amino acid sequence: CASSELTGTGTYEQYF.

This rearrangement joins TRBV10-3 to TRBJ1-1, with D hard to call. This CDR3 contains 12 residues. The germline V and J ends were trimmed by 4 bases and 4 bases, with 7 bases remaining between them. The germline gives CDR1 ENHRY, CDR2 SYGVKD. CDR3 protein: CAISVSGTEAFF. CDR3 DNA: TGTGCCATCAGTGTATCGGGCACTGAAGCTTTCTTT.

The chain employs TRBV7-9 and TRBJ2-1; the D gene is possibly TRBD2 (5 bases). The V gene lost 10 bases and the J gene lost 3 bases, with 7 bases spanning the gap. Germline-derived CDR1 and CDR2 are SEHNR and FQNEAQ (reference sequence). There are 11 residues in the CDR3. CDR3 sequence (DNA): TGTGCCACCCGGGACTACAATGAGCAGTTCTTC. As protein: CATRDYNEQFF.

J is TRBJ1-1 and V is TRBV6-5, with D unresolved. This CDR3 contains 14 residues. Trimming pared 0 bases from V and 0 bases from J, leaving 5 bases between. Germline values: CDR1 MNHEY, CDR2 SVGAGI. The CDR3 spells CASSYSSMNTEAFF. CDR3 sequence (DNA): TGTGCCAGCAGTTACTCGAGCATGAACACTGAAGCTTTCTTT.

The J gene is TRBJ1-1, the V gene TRBV29-1; possibly TRBD1 for D (5 bases). The CDR3 is made up of 13 amino acids. With 5 bases removed from V and 7 bases from J, the gap between germline ends came to 17 bases. Per germline, CDR1 SQVTM and CDR2 ANQGSEA. This CDR3 reads CSVNRRQGSEAFF. The CDR3, as DNA: TGCAGCGTTAACCGACGGCAGGGAAGTGAAGCTTTCTTT.

V usage is TRBV5-1 and J usage is TRBJ2-1; a weak D match, TRBD1 (6 bases). The CDR3 is 16 amino acids. Germline-derived CDR1 and CDR2 are SGHRS and YFSETQ. V lost 0 bases and J 0 bases, leaving 10 bases between the germline ends. CDR3 DNA: TGCGCCAGCAGCTTGGGGACAGTCAGCTCCTACAATGAGCAGTTCTTC. It translates to CASSLGTVSSYNEQFF. Full variable domain (remainder filled in from reference TRBV5-1 and TRBJ2-1): KAGVTQTPRYLIKTRGQQVTLSCSPISGHRSVSWYQQTPGQGLQFLFEYFSETQRNKGNFPGRFSGRQFSNSRSEMNVSTLELGDSALYLCASSLGTVSSYNEQFFGPGTRLTVL.

The chain uses TRBV24-1 and TRBJ1-2; 7 bases fit TRBD1. V lost 0 bases to trimming and J lost 4 bases; unmatched junction nucleotides: 4. The CDR3 runs 15 residues. Looked up from germline, CDR1 is KGHDR and CDR2 is SFDVKD. The CDR3 coding sequence is TGTGCCACCAGTGATTTGCCAAGACAGGGCTATGGCTACACCTTC. The encoded protein is CATSDLPRQGYGYTF.

The V call is TRBV9, the J call TRBJ1-1; D is unclear. The V and J ends lost 4 bases and 4 bases respectively, with 14 bases between them. CDR3 size: 14 residues. Germline CDR1 SGDLS, CDR2 YYNGEE. The CDR3 sequence: CASSPQVSVTEAFF. Written as DNA, the CDR3 is TGTGCCAGCAGCCCTCAGGTGAGTGTCACTGAAGCTTTCTTT.

CDR3 coding DNA: TGTGCCAGCAGCTGGGGACAGGTTCCCAACGAGCAGTACTTC. This encodes CASSWGQVPNEQYF. This rearrangement joins TRBV5-5 to TRBJ2-7; 8 bases fit TRBD1. V shed 3 bases and J 5 bases; nucleotides not matched to a gene: 7. Germline CDR1 reads SGHKS; CDR2 reads YYEKEE (reference sequence). The CDR3 consists of 14 residues.